This T cell receptor (beta chain) emerged from a study of blood T cell repertoires in COVID-19. The wider study: Collection of acute and convalescent COVID-19 samples took place in the United States, Italy and Spain.

The V gene's germline CDR1 is SGHRS and CDR2 YFSETQ. J was trimmed by 6 bases and V by 6 bases; bases with no gene match: 10. The CDR3 sequence is 16 residues long. Authors' data handling: It was from reference gene primer amplification that nucleated cell counts were estimated. Produced via immunoSEQ multiplex PCR; TCRdb's table is partial and in-frame only. V, J and clone size reflect that table, while D and trimming were determined from the DNA. The sample lists over 450,000 clones, roughly 89% seen once, with roughly 7.4% in the top ten. The Seattle patients joined while their infection was active and were tracked longitudinally afterward.

Material for sequencing was peripheral blood. J is TRBJ2-1 and V is TRBV5-1, with 12 positions matching TRBD2. The TCR sequence derives from a woman aged 45-65 years with COVID-19, enrolled during active disease. The CDR3 is CASTSTLAGGRNEQFF. In DNA, the CDR3 is TGCGCCAGCACCTCAACTCTAGCGGGGGGGCGCAATGAGCAGTTCTTC.